This T cell receptor (beta chain) came from a study of lymphopenia after photon versus proton radiotherapy (dated by TCRdb to about 2019). For the wider study: The immunological effects of photon versus proton radiation therapy were compared in patients with gastrointestinal tumors who developed high-grade lymphopenia. The cohort included approximately 22 patients with gastrointestinal tumors who developed lymphopenia after receiving either photon or proton therapy. The study was designed to characterize how the impact on the immune system differs between the two radiation modalities. Results and caveats for the whole study, not just this receptor: Proton-treated patients stayed relatively stable during treatment, while photon-treated patients lost naive T cells and TCR diversity and gained effector/memory populations. Across the cohort, among patients who died, a greater drop in TCR diversity after the nadir was inversely correlated with overall survival time. The survival association was examined only in patients who died, and the authors described better survival with proton therapy as a possibility, not as a demonstrated result. Once the lymphocyte count had reached its nadir, the repertoires of photon-treated patients showed oligoclonal expansion, particularly of CD8+ Temra cells, and this expansion drove the decline in diversity.

Preparation of the library involved the immunoSEQ multiplex PCR assay. Alongside multiparametric flow cytometry, deep sequencing of rearranged TCR beta loci was used to profile the T cell repertoires. The table was pulled from immuneACCESS by TCRdb, which kept in-frame rearrangements only. Such tables lose some clones; where checked, under half of the loss comes from unresolved V genes, and the rest has no known cause. Counted in this sample were about 70,000 clones; approximately 90% of them appeared once. The ten largest clones capture over 2% of the sample. About this clone itself: What this receptor recognizes is not known. No per-base quality is available; no much larger clone lies one base away.

The germline V gene encodes CDR1 LNHDA and CDR2 SQIVND (reference sequence). For this chain, trimming is 4 bases at the V end and 6 bases at the J end, and the number of junction bases without a gene match is 3. The CDR3 holds 16 amino acids from the cysteine to the phenylalanine. Here the CDR3 DNA is all that survives: 48 bases in frame from base 1. This receptor chain uses TRBV19 and TRBJ2-1, with 16 bases aligning to TRBD2. The material was peripheral blood, obtained from a patient treated with photon-based radiotherapy. The sequence was obtained from a middle-aged woman with cholangiocarcinoma. Here the CDR3 is given as CASSTGLAGGSNEQFF. The nucleotide sequence is TGTGCCAGTAGTACGGGACTAGCGGGGGGGAGCAATGAGCAGTTCTTC.